This T cell receptor beta chain was recovered during a study of graft-versus-host responses after intestinal transplantation. Study as a whole: Recipients uniformly received anti-thymocyte globulin induction, followed by tacrolimus and steroids for roughly 3 years. Study-wide results and caveats: Some GvH clones were seen earlier in gut or blood, suggesting intestinal origin. Association was observed between peak circulating GvH clone levels and early post-transplant HvG declines.

Here immunoSEQ multiplex PCR was the method, and the copy in TCRdb shows in-frame clones only, minus some. This table holds more than 80,000 clones, over 80% found once. Deletions cut 1 base from V and 2 bases from J, with 2 bases between. The CDR3 covers 13 residues. Germline values: CDR1 SGHVS, CDR2 FNYEAQ. On this clone: What it recognizes is unknown.

Sequenced material: unstimulated CD8+ T cells sorted from spleen or lymph node cells, taken before intestinal transplant. The V gene is TRBV7-6, the J gene TRBJ1-4; D ambiguous. The sequence came from a human donor who received an intestinal transplant. The chain's CDR3 is CASSLETNEKLFF. DNA of the CDR3: TGTGCCAGCAGCTTAGAGACTAATGAAAAACTGTTTTTT.